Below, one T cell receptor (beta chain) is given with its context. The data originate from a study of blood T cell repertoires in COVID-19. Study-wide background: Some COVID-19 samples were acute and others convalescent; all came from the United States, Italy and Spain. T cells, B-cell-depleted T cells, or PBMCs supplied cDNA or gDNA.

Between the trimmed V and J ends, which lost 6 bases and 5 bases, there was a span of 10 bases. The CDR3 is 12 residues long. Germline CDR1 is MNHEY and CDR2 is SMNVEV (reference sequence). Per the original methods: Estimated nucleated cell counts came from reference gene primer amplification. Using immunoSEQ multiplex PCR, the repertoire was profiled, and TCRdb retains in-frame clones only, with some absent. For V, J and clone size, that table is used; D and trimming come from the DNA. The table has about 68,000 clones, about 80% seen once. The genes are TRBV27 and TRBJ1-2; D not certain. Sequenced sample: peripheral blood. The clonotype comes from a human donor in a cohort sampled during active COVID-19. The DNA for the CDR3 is TGTGCCAGCAGATCCCGAGGATATGGCTACACCTTC. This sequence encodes CASRSRGYGYTF.